The table lists the clone carrying this T cell receptor beta chain with a count of one. The entry originates in a study of blood T cell repertoires in COVID-19. For the study at large: Collection of acute and convalescent COVID-19 samples took place in the United States, Italy and Spain.

The CDR3 consists of 14 residues. In germline, CDR1 is SQVTM, CDR2 ANQGSEA. V lost 6 bases to trimming and J lost 2 bases; unmatched junction nucleotides: 4. Here immunoSEQ multiplex PCR was the method, and the copy in TCRdb shows in-frame clones only, minus some. The data contain about 110,000 clones, about 80% of them singletons. This sequence was found in a man between 65 and 85 years old with acute or convalescent COVID-19. The chain recombines TRBV29-1 with TRBJ1-5; the match to TRBD1 covers 10 bases. The material sequenced was peripheral blood. The CDR3 loop reads CSVWTGGGNQPQHF. The CDR3 DNA reads as TGCAGCGTCTGGACAGGGGGTGGCAATCAGCCCCAGCATTTT.